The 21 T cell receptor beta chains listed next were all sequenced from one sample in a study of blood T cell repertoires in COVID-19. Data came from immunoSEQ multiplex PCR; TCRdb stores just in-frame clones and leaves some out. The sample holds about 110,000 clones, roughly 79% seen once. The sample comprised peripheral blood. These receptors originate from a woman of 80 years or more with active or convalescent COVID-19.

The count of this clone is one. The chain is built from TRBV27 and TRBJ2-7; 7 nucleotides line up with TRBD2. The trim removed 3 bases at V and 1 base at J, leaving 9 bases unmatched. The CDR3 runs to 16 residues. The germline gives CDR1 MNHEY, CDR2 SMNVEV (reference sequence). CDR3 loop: CASSLREGTLSYEQYF. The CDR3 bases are TGTGCCAGCAGTTTGAGGGAGGGGACCTTATCCTACGAGCAGTACTTC.

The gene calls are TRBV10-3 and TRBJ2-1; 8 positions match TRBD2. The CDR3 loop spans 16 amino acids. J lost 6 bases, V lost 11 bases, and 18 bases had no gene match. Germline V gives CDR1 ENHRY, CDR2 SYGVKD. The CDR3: CAVGGGSAGGGNEQFF. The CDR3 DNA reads TGTGCCGTGGGGGGAGGGTCGGCGGGAGGAGGCAATGAGCAGTTCTTC.

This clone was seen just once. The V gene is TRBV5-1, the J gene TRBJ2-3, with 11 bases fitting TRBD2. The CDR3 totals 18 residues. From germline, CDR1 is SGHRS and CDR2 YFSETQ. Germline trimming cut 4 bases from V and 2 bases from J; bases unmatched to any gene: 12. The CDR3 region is CASSPPRTSGPYTDTQYF. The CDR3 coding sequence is TGCGCCAGCAGCCCCCCCCGGACTAGCGGGCCGTACACAGATACGCAGTATTTT.

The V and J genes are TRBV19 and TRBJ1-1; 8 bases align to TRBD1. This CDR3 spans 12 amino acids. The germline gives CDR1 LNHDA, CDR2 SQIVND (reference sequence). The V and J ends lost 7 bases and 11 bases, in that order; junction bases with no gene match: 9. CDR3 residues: CASKDRVNEAFF. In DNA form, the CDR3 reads TGTGCCAGTAAGGACAGGGTGAACGAGGCTTTCTTT. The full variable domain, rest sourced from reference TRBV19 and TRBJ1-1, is DGGITQSPKYLFRKEGQNVTLSCEQNLNHDAMYWYRQDPGQGLRLIYYSQIVNDFQKGDIAEGYSVSREKKESFPLTVTSAQKNPTAFYLCASKDRVNEAFFGQGTRLTVV.

CDR3 nucleotides: TGTGCCAGCAGCAAACTCGGACAGCGAGCCTACAATGAGCAGTTCTTC. Encoded protein: CASSKLGQRAYNEQFF. The genes are TRBV7-8 and TRBJ2-1, with D perhaps TRBD1 (6 bases). The V gene lost 5 bases and the J gene lost 2 bases, with 16 bases spanning the gap. CDR3 size: 16 residues. CDR1 is SGHVS and CDR2 is FQNEAQ in the germline V gene.

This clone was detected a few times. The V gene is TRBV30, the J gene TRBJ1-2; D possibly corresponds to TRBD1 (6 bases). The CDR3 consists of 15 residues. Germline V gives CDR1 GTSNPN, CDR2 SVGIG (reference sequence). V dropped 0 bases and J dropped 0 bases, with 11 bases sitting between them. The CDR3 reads CAWSVSQGSNYGYTF. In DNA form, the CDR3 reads TGTGCCTGGAGTGTATCCCAGGGGTCTAACTATGGCTACACCTTC.

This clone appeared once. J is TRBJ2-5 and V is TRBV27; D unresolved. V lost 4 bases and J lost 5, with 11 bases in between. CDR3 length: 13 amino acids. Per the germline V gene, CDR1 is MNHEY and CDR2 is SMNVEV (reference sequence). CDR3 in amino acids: CASSSQSWETQYF. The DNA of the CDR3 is TGTGCCAGCAGTTCGCAGTCCTGGGAGACCCAGTACTTC.

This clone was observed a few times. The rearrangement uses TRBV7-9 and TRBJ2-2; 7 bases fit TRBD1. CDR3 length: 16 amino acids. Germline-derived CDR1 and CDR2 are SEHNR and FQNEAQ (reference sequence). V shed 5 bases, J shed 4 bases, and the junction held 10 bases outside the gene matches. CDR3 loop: CASSRGQASGTGELFF. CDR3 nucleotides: TGTGCCAGCAGCCGAGGACAGGCGTCGGGCACCGGGGAGCTGTTTTTT.

The CDR3 DNA reads TGTGCCAGCAGTTACTCCGCAGGGGGCTACGAGCAGTACTTC. Protein product: CASSYSAGGYEQYF. This chain joins TRBV6-5 and TRBJ2-7; 7 bases fit TRBD1. Germline V lookup: CDR1 MNHEY, CDR2 SVGAGI. After removal of 0 bases from V and 3 bases from J, the junction contained 2 bases not matched to a gene. The CDR3 runs 14 residues.

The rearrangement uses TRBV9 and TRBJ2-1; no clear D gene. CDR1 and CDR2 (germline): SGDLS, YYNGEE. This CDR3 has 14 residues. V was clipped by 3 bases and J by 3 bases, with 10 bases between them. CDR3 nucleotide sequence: TGTGCCAGCAGCGCCCGCGACTTCTACAATGAGCAGTTCTTC. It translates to CASSARDFYNEQFF.

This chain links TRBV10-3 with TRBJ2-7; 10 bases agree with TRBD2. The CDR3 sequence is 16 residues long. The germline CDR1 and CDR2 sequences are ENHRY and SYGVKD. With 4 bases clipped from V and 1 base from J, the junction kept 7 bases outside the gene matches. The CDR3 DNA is TGTGCCATCAGTGCTCAGAGGACTAGCGGATCCTACGAGCAGTACTTC. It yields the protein CAISAQRTSGSYEQYF.

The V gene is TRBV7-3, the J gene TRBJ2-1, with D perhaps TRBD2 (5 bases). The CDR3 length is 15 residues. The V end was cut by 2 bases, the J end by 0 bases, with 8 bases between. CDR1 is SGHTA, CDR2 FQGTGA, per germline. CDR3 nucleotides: TGTGCCAGCAGCTTAGTGGGAGACTCCTACAATGAGCAGTTCTTC. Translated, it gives CASSLVGDSYNEQFF.

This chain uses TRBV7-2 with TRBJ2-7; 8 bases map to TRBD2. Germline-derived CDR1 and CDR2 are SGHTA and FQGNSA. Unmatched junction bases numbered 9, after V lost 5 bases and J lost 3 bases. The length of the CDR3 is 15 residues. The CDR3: CASSRIAGKNYEQYF. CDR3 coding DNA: TGTGCCAGCAGCCGGATAGCGGGAAAGAACTACGAGCAGTACTTC. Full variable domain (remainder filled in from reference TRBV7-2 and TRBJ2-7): GAGVSQSPSNKVTEKGKDVELRCDPISGHTALYWYRQSLGQGLEFLIYFQGNSAPDKSGLPSDRFSAERTGGSVSTLTIQRTQQEDSAVYLCASSRIAGKNYEQYFGPGTRLTVT.

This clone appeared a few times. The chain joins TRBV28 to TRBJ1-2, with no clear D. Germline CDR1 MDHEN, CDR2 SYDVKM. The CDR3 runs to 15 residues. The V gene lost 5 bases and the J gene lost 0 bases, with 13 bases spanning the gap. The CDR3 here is CASSVLEVTNYGYTF. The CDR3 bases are TGTGCCAGCAGTGTCCTCGAGGTAACTAACTATGGCTACACCTTC.

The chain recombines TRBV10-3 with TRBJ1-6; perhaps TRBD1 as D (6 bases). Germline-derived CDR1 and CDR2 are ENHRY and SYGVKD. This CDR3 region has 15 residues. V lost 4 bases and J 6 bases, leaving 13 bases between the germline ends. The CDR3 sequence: CAISVGGRGNSPLHF. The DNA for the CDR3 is TGTGCCATCAGTGTCGGGGGGCGAGGTAATTCACCCCTCCACTTT.

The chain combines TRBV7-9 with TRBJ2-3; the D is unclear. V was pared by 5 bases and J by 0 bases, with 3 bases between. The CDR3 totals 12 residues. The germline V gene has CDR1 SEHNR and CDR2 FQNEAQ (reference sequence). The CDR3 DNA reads TGTGCCAGCAGCCTTAGCACAGATACGCAGTATTTT. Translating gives CASSLSTDTQYF.

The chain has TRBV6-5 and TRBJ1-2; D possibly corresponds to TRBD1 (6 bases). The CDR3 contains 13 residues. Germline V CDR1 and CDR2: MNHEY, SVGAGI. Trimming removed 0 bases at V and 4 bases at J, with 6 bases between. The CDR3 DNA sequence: TGTGCCAGCAGTTACTCGGGGGCCTATGGCTACACCTTC. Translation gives CASSYSGAYGYTF.

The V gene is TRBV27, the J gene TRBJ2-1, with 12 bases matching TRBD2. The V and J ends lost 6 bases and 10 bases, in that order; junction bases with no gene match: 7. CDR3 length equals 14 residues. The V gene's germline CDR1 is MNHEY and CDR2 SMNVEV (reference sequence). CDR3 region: CASRRTSGNIEQFF. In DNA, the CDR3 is TGTGCCAGCAGACGGACTAGCGGGAACATAGAGCAGTTCTTC.

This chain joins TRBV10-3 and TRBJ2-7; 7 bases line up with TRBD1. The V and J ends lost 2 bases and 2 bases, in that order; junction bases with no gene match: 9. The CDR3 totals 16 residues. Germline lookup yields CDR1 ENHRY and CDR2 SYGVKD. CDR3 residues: CAISESKVQGAYEQYF. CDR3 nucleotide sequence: TGTGCCATCAGTGAGAGTAAGGTGCAGGGGGCCTACGAGCAGTACTTC.

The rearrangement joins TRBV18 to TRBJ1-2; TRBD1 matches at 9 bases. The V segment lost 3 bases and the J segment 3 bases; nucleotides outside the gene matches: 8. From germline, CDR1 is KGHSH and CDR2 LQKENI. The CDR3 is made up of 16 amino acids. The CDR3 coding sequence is TGTGCCAGCTCACCGGGACAGGGATCTTTTGACTATGGCTACACCTTC. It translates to CASSPGQGSFDYGYTF.

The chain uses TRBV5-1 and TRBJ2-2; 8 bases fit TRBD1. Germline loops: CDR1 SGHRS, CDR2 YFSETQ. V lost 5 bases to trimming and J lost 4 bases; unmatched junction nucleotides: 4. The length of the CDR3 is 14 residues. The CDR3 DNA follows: TGCGCCAGCAGTAGGACAGGGAGCACCGGGGAGCTGTTTTTT. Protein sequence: CASSRTGSTGELFF.